The present entry profiles one T cell receptor (beta chain) with its context. This sample is part of a study of blood T cell repertoires in COVID-19. On the study more broadly: From the United States, Italy and Spain came samples of acute and convalescent COVID-19. Nucleic acid was either cDNA or gDNA, and it came from T cells, B-cell-depleted T cells, or PBMCs.

The authors' processing: From reference gene primer amplification, estimates of nucleated cell counts were derived. Only in-frame clones appear in the TCRdb table, and some are missing; sequencing was by immunoSEQ multiplex PCR. V, J and clone size are those of that table, while D and trimming were read from the DNA. The sample comprises tens of thousands of clones, around 92% of which are singletons, and about 31% rests with the top ten. Germline V gene sequence: CDR1 MNHEY, CDR2 SMNVEV (reference sequence). There are 16 residues in the CDR3. The trim removed 5 bases at V and 7 bases at J, leaving 13 bases unmatched.

Sequenced sample: peripheral blood. The clonotype originates from a man in his 70s with active COVID-19. V is TRBV27 and J is TRBJ2-5; 10 nucleotides line up with TRBD2. CDR3 sequence reads: CASSRGDLAGVGTQYF. In nucleotides, the CDR3 is TGTGCCAGCAGTCGCGGGGACCTAGCGGGGGTAGGGACCCAGTACTTC.